What follows are 20 T cell receptor beta chains derived from one specimen sequenced in a study of Graves' ophthalmopathy and Graves' hyperthyroidism. Beta-chain TCR CDR3 regions were amplified from RNA transcripts. HTBI primers served in a first-round RT-PCR, which a second-round multiplex PCR followed. TCRdb itself ran the multiplex PCR reads through MiXCR, one entry per CDR3 protein. The sample lists some 1.1 million distinct CDR3 sequences, less than 45% occurring once. The sequencing input was peripheral blood or thyroid tissue (not recorded which). The receptors stem from an adult man with Graves' hyperthyroidism.

There are many counts of this clonotype. The chain couples TRBV7-2 to TRBJ1-5, with D unclear. CDR1 is SGHTA and CDR2 is FQGNSA in the germline V gene. The CDR3 loop spans 16 amino acids. The V and J ends lost 1 base and 0 bases respectively, with 10 bases between them. The CDR3 DNA sequence: TGTGCCAGCAGCTTAGTATCCGTAAATAGCAATCAGCCCCAGCATTTT. Translation: CASSLVSVNSNQPQHF.

This clonotype was recorded at least ten times. The chain recombines TRBV25-1 with TRBJ1-4; the D gene is possibly TRBD1 (5 bases). CDR3 length: 17 residues. Between the trimmed V and J ends, which lost 3 bases and 0 bases, there was a span of 14 bases. The V gene's germline CDR1 is MGHDK and CDR2 SYGVNS. For the CDR3, the DNA is TGTGCCAGCAGTGACCCCGGGGCAGGCTCAACTAATGAAAAACTGTTTTTT. Its protein is CASSDPGAGSTNEKLFF.

The chain links TRBV2 to TRBJ2-2; 8 positions agree with TRBD1. V shed 1 base and J 6 bases; nucleotides not matched to a gene: 4. This CDR3 spans 15 amino acids. In germline, CDR1 is SNHLY, CDR2 FYNNEI. DNA of the CDR3: TGTGCCAGCAGTGAAGTTTCAGGGGGCGCCGGGGAGCTGTTTTTT. Protein sequence: CASSEVSGGAGELFF. The complete variable domain, with remaining parts taken from reference TRBV2 and TRBJ2-2, reads EPEVTQTPSHQVTQMGQEVILRCVPISNHLYFYWYRQILGQKVEFLVSFYNNEISEKSEIFDDQFSVERPDGSNFTLKIRSTKLEDSAMYFCASSEVSGGAGELFFGEGSRLTVL.

The chain recombines TRBV7-2 with TRBJ1-6, with D maybe TRBD1 (6 bases). Per the germline V gene, CDR1 is SGHTA and CDR2 is FQGNSA. The CDR3 contains 15 residues. The germline V and J ends were trimmed by 5 bases and 11 bases, with 19 bases remaining between them. The CDR3: CASSAGPEQGTPLHF. As DNA, the CDR3 is TGTGCCAGCAGCGCGGGACCGGAGCAGGGGACACCCCTCCACTTT.

This clonotype was counted a few times. The DNA for the CDR3 is TGTGCCAGCAGCTTAGTATCTACGCAGTATTTT. Translating gives CASSLVSTQYF. The chain joins TRBV7-2 to TRBJ2-3; D unclear. CDR1 and CDR2 from the germline V gene are SGHTA and FQGNSA. The CDR3 covers 11 residues. V lost 1 base, J lost 8 bases, and 4 bases lay in between.

This clonotype was counted many times. The chain's CDR3 is CATSRDHEQYF. The CDR3 DNA reads as TGTGCCACCAGCAGAGATCACGAGCAGTACTTC. The rearrangement uses TRBV15 and TRBJ2-7; D is ambiguous. Germline-derived CDR1 and CDR2 are LNHNV and YYDKDF (reference sequence). V lost 0 bases to trimming and J lost 5 bases, with 2 bases between them. This CDR3 has 11 amino acids.

This clonotype was seen at least ten times. The CDR3, as DNA: TGTGCCAGCAGCTTCGACAGGGGGCAGAATGAAAAACTGTTTTTT. Encoded protein: CASSFDRGQNEKLFF. The chain uses TRBV7-8 and TRBJ1-4; TRBD1 aligns across 10 bases. This CDR3 spans 15 amino acids. Germline-derived CDR1 and CDR2 are SGHVS and FQNEAQ. Trimming at V came to 3 bases and at J to 5 bases, leaving 3 bases not matched to a gene. Full variable domain (outside the CDR3, taken from reference TRBV7-8 and TRBJ1-4): GAGVSQSPRYKVAKRGQDVALRCDPISGHVSLFWYQQALGQGPEFLTYFQNEAQLDKSGLPSDRFFAERPEGSVSTLKIQRTQQEDSAVYLCASSFDRGQNEKLFFGSGTQLSVL.

This clonotype was seen many times. The chain carries TRBV16 and TRBJ1-5; D is uncertain. From germline, CDR1 is KGHSY and CDR2 FQNENV. The CDR3 totals 12 residues. V dropped 1 base and J dropped 6 bases, with 4 bases sitting between them. The CDR3 DNA reads as TGTGCCAGCAGCCAATTGGCTCAGCCCCAGCATTTT. Its translation: CASSQLAQPQHF.

Note on this clonotype: At one end, the junction sequence differs from germline, possibly due to a read error. This chain connects TRBV7-8 to TRBJ2-3; D is ambiguous. The V gene's germline CDR1 is SGHVS and CDR2 FQNEAQ. This CDR3 spans 15 amino acids. CDR3 bases: TGCGCCAGCAGCCAAGAACAGCCTAGCACAGATACGCAGTATTTT. Translated: CASSQEQPSTDTQYF.

The table lists this clonotype with many counts. The chain links TRBV7-8 to TRBJ1-2; D might be TRBD1 (5 bases). Germline V lookup: CDR1 SGHVS, CDR2 FQNEAQ. The CDR3 extends over 17 amino acids. Trimming shortened V by 5 bases and J by 5 bases, and 24 bases separated the two germline ends. CDR3 loop: CASSRRTGTPRWYGYTF. CDR3 nucleotides: TGTGCCAGCAGCCGCCGGACCGGGACGCCAAGATGGTATGGCTACACCTTC.

The chain joins TRBV7-2 to TRBJ2-7; 9 bases are shared with TRBD2. The CDR3 contains 13 residues. The V and J ends lost 8 bases and 7 bases, in that order; junction bases with no gene match: 9. The germline V gene encodes CDR1 SGHTA and CDR2 FQGNSA. The CDR3 loop reads CASAPGLAREQYF. Written as DNA, the CDR3 is TGTGCCAGCGCCCCAGGACTAGCGCGGGAGCAGTACTTC. The full variable domain, in which reference TRBV7-2 and TRBJ2-7 provide the parts outside the CDR3, is GAGVSQSPSNKVTEKGKDVELRCDPISGHTALYWYRQSLGQGLEFLIYFQGNSAPDKSGLPSDRFSAERTGGSVSTLTIQRTQQEDSAVYLCASAPGLAREQYFGPGTRLTVT.

This clonotype was counted between two and nine times. V gene TRBV7-2 combines with J gene TRBJ1-3, with D perhaps matching TRBD1 (6 bases). The CDR3 covers 17 residues. Germline CDR1 SGHTA, CDR2 FQGNSA. The V end was cut by 1 base, the J end by 4 bases, with 17 bases between. The chain's CDR3 is CASSLEYAGESGNTIYF. The CDR3 nucleotides read TGTGCCAGCAGCTTAGAATATGCAGGGGAAAGCGGAAACACCATATATTTT. Filled out from reference TRBV7-2 and TRBJ1-3, the complete variable domain reads GAGVSQSPSNKVTEKGKDVELRCDPISGHTALYWYRQSLGQGLEFLIYFQGNSAPDKSGLPSDRFSAERTGGSVSTLTIQRTQQEDSAVYLCASSLEYAGESGNTIYFGEGSWLTVV.

This clonotype has more than one count but fewer than ten. V is TRBV20-1 and J is TRBJ1-2; 10 nucleotides align to TRBD1. CDR1 DFQATT and CDR2 SNEGSKA come from the germline V gene (reference sequence). The CDR3 loop spans 15 amino acids. J gave up 3 bases and V 5 bases, and 9 bases lay outside the gene matches. CDR3 residues: CSAYRDRGRDYGYTF. In nucleotides, the CDR3 is TGCAGTGCTTACCGGGACAGGGGCCGGGACTATGGCTACACCTTC.

The chain recombines TRBV29-1 with TRBJ1-6; 9 bases are shared with TRBD1. The CDR3 contains 17 residues. The J segment lost 4 bases and the V segment lost 4 bases, leaving 11 bases of the junction unmatched. Per the germline V gene, CDR1 is SQVTM and CDR2 is ANQGSEA. The DNA of the CDR3 is TGCAGCGTTGCCACCAGCGGTGGGACAGGGTATAATTCACCCCTCCACTTT. This sequence encodes CSVATSGGTGYNSPLHF.

This clonotype was seen at least ten times. The CDR3 sequence is CASSVWGDTEAFF. In DNA form, the CDR3 reads TGCGCCAGCAGTGTATGGGGCGACACTGAAGCTTTCTTT. The chain is built from TRBV5-1 and TRBJ1-1, with TRBD1 as a possible D gene (5 bases). The CDR3 length is 13 residues. In germline, CDR1 is SGHRS, CDR2 YFSETQ. V was shortened by 5 bases and J by 3 bases, with 11 bases between the two germline ends. Full variable domain (remainder filled in from reference TRBV5-1 and TRBJ1-1): KAGVTQTPRYLIKTRGQQVTLSCSPISGHRSVSWYQQTPGQGLQFLFEYFSETQRNKGNFPGRFSGRQFSNSRSEMNVSTLELGDSALYLCASSVWGDTEAFFGQGTRLTVV.

The V call is TRBV6-5, the J call TRBJ1-1; maybe TRBD1 (6 bases). CDR1 and CDR2 (germline): MNHEY, SVGAGI. The V and J ends lost 7 bases and 3 bases respectively, with 18 bases between them. The CDR3 spans 15 residues. The CDR3 here is CASKTVRDIDTEAFF. CDR3 sequence (DNA): TGTGCCAGCAAGACCGTACGGGACATAGACACTGAAGCTTTCTTT.

This clonotype appeared many times. CDR3 region: CASSERGYNSPLHF. The CDR3 coding sequence is TGTGCCAGCAGTGAAAGGGGTTATAATTCACCCCTCCACTTT. V and J are TRBV2 and TRBJ1-6; TRBD1 is a possible D gene (5 bases). Trimming cost V 2 bases and J 4 bases, with 6 bases left between them. Germline V gene lookup returns CDR1 SNHLY and CDR2 FYNNEI. This CDR3 is built from 14 residues. Supplemented by reference TRBV2 and TRBJ1-6, the full variable domain reads EPEVTQTPSHQVTQMGQEVILRCVPISNHLYFYWYRQILGQKVEFLVSFYNNEISEKSEIFDDQFSVERPDGSNFTLKIRSTKLEDSAMYFCASSERGYNSPLHFGNGTRLTVT.

There are a few counts of this clonotype. The rearrangement uses TRBV5-6 and TRBJ2-7; TRBD2 matches at 13 bases. CDR1 and CDR2 (germline): SGHDT, YYEEEE. The CDR3 length is 17 residues. Trimming at V came to 0 bases and at J to 5 bases, leaving 8 bases not matched to a gene. CDR3 loop: CASSLVPRTSGSDEQYF. In DNA, the CDR3 is TGTGCCAGCAGCTTGGTCCCTCGGACTAGCGGGAGTGACGAGCAGTACTTC.

This clonotype was observed many times. The chain carries TRBV25-1 and TRBJ1-5; D unresolved. This CDR3 comprises 13 residues. Per germline, CDR1 MGHDK and CDR2 SYGVNS. Trimming took 3 bases from V and 7 from J, leaving 10 bases between them. CDR3 protein: CASSESTQQPQHF. For the CDR3, the DNA is TGTGCCAGCAGTGAGAGTACCCAGCAGCCCCAGCATTTT. Together with reference TRBV25-1 and TRBJ1-5, the CDR3 gives the full variable domain: EADIYQTPRYLVIGTGKKITLECSQTMGHDKMYWYQQDPGMELHLIHYSYGVNSTEKGDLSSESTVSRIRTEHFPLTLESARPSHTSQYLCASSESTQQPQHFGDGTRLSIL.

This clonotype has a count of ten or more. The chain is built from TRBV7-9 and TRBJ2-7; 11 bases are a match to TRBD1. Germline CDR1 and CDR2: SEHNR and FQNEAQ (reference sequence). CDR3 length equals 16 residues. The V and J ends lost 5 bases and 6 bases, in that order; junction bases with no gene match: 12. The CDR3: CASSPPTGTGGREQYF. In DNA form, the CDR3 reads TGTGCCAGCAGCCCACCCACCGGGACAGGGGGACGCGAGCAGTACTTC.